This TCR beta chain was observed in a study of T cell changes during pregnancy in multiple sclerosis. The V end lost 7 bases, the J end lost 5 bases, and 14 bases lay between the germline ends. The CDR3 covers 13 residues. CDR1 is MNHNY and CDR2 is SVGAGI in the germline V gene (reference sequence). This table comes from immunoSEQ multiplex PCR, and its TCRdb copy is limited to in-frame clones, with some not included. The sample shows around 100,000 clones, approximately 93% of them seen only once. The receptor was isolated from a female donor with multiple sclerosis, enrolled in a pregnancy study. V usage is TRBV6-6 and J usage is TRBJ1-2; D not certain. Sequenced material: peripheral blood, taken after pregnancy. CDR3 nucleotide sequence: TGTGCCAGCACCCTCCAACTAGGTTATGGCTACACCTTC. Protein product: CASTLQLGYGYTF.